The sample holds many counts of the clone carrying this T cell receptor beta chain. The antigen is undetermined. Trimming cost V 1 base and J 0 bases, with 9 bases left between them. The CDR3 runs to 14 residues. Germline V gives CDR1 DFQATT, CDR2 SNEGSKA (reference sequence). The sample comes from a study of Graves' ophthalmopathy and Graves' hyperthyroidism. Findings and caveats of the study: The model forecast ophthalmopathy progression, reaching roughly 70% sensitivity and about 75% specificity. Most expanded thyroid clonotypes above 0.001 frequency also appeared in blood.

Enrolled hyperthyroidism patients had a new diagnosis, a duration under 2 months, and an age of 18 to 65. Each diagnosis was determined on the basis of clinical symptoms, serum thyroxine, TRAb, thyroid ultrasound and orbital computed tomography. Beta-chain TCR CDR3 regions were amplified from RNA transcripts. The library came from an HTBI-primed first-round RT-PCR and a second-round multiplex PCR. TCRdb reanalysed the multiplex PCR reads using MiXCR and keeps one entry per CDR3 protein. The data hold around 520,000 distinct CDR3 sequences, with roughly 39% observed a single time. The sample consisted of peripheral blood or thyroid tissue (not recorded which). This receptor was identified in an adult man with Graves' hyperthyroidism. The chain couples TRBV20-1 to TRBJ1-2; D is unclear. The CDR3 loop reads CSARVPDSNYGYTF. As DNA, the CDR3 is TGCAGTGCTAGAGTACCAGACTCTAACTATGGCTACACCTTC.